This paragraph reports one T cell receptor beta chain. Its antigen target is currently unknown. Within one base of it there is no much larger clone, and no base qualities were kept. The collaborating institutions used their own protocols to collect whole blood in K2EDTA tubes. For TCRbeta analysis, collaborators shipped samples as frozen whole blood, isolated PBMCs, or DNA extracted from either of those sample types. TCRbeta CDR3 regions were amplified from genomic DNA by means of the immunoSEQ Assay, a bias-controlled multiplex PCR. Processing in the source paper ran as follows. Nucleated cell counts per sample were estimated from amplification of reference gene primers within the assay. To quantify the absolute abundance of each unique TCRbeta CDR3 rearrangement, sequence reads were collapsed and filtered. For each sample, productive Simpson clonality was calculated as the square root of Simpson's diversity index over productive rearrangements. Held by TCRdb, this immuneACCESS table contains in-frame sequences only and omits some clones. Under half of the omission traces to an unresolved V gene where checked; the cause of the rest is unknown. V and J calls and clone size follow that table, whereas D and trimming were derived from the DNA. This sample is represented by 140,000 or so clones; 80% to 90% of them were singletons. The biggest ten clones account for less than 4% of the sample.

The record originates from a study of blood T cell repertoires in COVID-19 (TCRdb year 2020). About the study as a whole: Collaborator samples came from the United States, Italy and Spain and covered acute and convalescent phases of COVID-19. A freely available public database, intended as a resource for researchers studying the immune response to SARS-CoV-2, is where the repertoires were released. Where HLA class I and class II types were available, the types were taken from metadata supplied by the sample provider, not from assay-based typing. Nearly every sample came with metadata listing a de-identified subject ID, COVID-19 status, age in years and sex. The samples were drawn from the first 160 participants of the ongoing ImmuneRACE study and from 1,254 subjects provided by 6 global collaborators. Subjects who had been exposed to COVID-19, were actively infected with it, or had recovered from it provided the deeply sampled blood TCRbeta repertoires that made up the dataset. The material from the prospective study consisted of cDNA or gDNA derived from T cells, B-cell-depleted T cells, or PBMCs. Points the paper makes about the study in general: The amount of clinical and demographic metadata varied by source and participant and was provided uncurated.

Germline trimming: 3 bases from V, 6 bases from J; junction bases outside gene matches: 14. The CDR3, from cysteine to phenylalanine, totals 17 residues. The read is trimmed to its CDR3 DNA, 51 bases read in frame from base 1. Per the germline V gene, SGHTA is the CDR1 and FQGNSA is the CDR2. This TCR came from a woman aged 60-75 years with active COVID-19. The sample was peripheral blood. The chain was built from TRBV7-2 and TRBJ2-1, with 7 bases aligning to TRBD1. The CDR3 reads CASSFTGQARGFNEQFF. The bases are TGTGCCAGCAGCTTTACCGGACAGGCTAGGGGTTTCAATGAGCAGTTCTTC.